This T cell receptor (beta chain) derives from a study of control samples from healthy donors and cancer patients. Using immunoSEQ multiplex PCR, the repertoire was profiled, and TCRdb retains in-frame clones only, with some absent. Altogether about 130,000 clones are present, 85% to 95% being singletons, with the ten largest covering just over 8.5%. This CDR3 has 18 amino acids. Trimming cost V 0 bases and J 4 bases; bases outside gene matches: 10. Germline CDR1 reads LGHNA; CDR2 reads YNFKEQ. V is TRBV4-2 and J is TRBJ2-5; 11 bases are a match to TRBD1. The receptor was isolated from a man aged 18 to 35 in good health. The sequenced material came from blood. The CDR3 nucleotides are TGTGCCAGCAGCCAAGATTTTACGGGACAGGGGGGGAGAGAGACCCAGTACTTC. It yields the protein CASSQDFTGQGGRETQYF.